The 3 T cell receptor beta chains below all came from one sample that was sequenced in a study of T cell changes during pregnancy in multiple sclerosis. Libraries were prepared by immunoSEQ multiplex PCR; TCRdb keeps only in-frame clonotypes and omits some of them. The sample shows about 17,000 clones, 84% of them seen only once. This sample comprised CD8+ T cells from peripheral blood mononuclear cells, obtained in the third trimester of pregnancy. These receptors were taken from a female donor in good health, enrolled as a control in a pregnancy study.

By sample fraction, this clone is medium-sized. The V call is TRBV19, the J call TRBJ2-2; D is possibly TRBD1 (6 bases). The length of the CDR3 is 15 residues. From germline, CDR1 is LNHDA and CDR2 SQIVND (reference sequence). Trimming left V 3 bases short and J 6 bases short, with 14 bases between. The CDR3 loop is CASSIWQGLPGELFF. As DNA, the CDR3 is TGTGCCAGTAGTATTTGGCAGGGGTTACCCGGGGAGCTGTTTTTT.

The count of this clone is one. The chain uses TRBV29-1 and TRBJ2-1; no clear D. The CDR3 has 12 amino acids. With 1 base removed from V and 3 bases from J, the gap between germline ends came to 4 bases. Germline V gene sequence: CDR1 SQVTM, CDR2 ANQGSEA. Written as DNA, the CDR3 is TGCAGCGTTGAAGCCCTCTACAATGAGCAGTTCTTC. Translating it yields CSVEALYNEQFF.

The chain carries TRBV15 and TRBJ2-6; D is perhaps TRBD1 (5 bases). Per the germline V gene, CDR1 is LNHNV and CDR2 is YYDKDF (reference sequence). This CDR3 comprises 16 residues. Trimming removed 3 bases from V and 0 bases from J, with 9 bases in between. CDR3 amino acids: CATSSGHVSGANVLTF. In DNA, the CDR3 is TGTGCCACCAGCAGTGGACACGTCTCTGGGGCCAACGTCCTGACTTTC.